This T cell receptor beta chain emerged from a study of blood T cells in healthy people across ages. General study findings and limits: Among T cells, TCR beta diversity per million cells dropped roughly linearly as age rose. The lack of PBMC sorting stopped any conclusive naive versus antigen-experienced comparison. It was not known whether donors were CMV positive (a possible confounder of expanded clonotype changes).

This clonotype occurred a few times. What it recognizes is unknown. The CDR3 loop spans 14 amino acids. Per the germline V gene, CDR1 is LGHDT and CDR2 is YNNKEL (reference sequence). Together with a sample-barcoded 5' primer, a J-beta primer mix was included in a second PCR lasting roughly 6 to 12 cycles. Through a template-switch adaptor with 12 random nucleotides, each cDNA molecule received a tag. TCRdb re-analysed the 5' RACE reads in MiXCR, keeping a single row per CDR3 protein. The data hold hundreds of thousands of distinct CDR3 sequences, with around 40% observed a single time. Input material: blood. This rearrangement joins TRBV3-1 to TRBJ2-5; the match to TRBD2 covers 7 bases. The end of the DNA is better explained by TRBJ2-7, so the J call may be wrong. The receptor's source is a woman aged 55-70 years in good health. The CDR3 here is CASSPSGGRGEQYF. The DNA for the CDR3 is TGTGCCAGCAGCCCTAGTGGGGGGAGGGGCGAGCAGTACTTC.